A single sample is the source of the 5 T cell receptor delta chains below, sequenced in a study of delta chains in infants with herpesvirus infections. PBMC RNA was reverse transcribed using gamma-chain- and delta-chain-specific primers. TCRdb redid clone calling on the RT-PCR reads using CATT. The table records under 150 delta-chain clones, around 33% of them present only once. This sample comprised peripheral blood, obtained at time point 1 of longitudinal follow-up. The source is a human donor who was a Ugandan infant, either HIV-exposed or HIV-unexposed (not recorded which).

Comment on this clone: TCRdb pairs this DNA with a much larger clone's protein that differs at residue 17, likely a read error; the protein shown was translated from the DNA. The chain has TRDV2 and TRDJ3; 7 bases agree with TRDD3. Germline-derived CDR1 and CDR2 are GEAIGNYY and EKD. The CDR3 extends over 21 amino acids. The CDR3 nucleotides read TGTGCCTGTGACGCCATCTTTACTGGGGATAACGACCTCTGGGACACCCAACAGATGTTTTTC. Protein sequence: CACDAIFTGDNDLWDTQQMFF.

Notes on this clone: This likely traces to a read error, being one base from a far larger clone. This CDR3 is also generated by other DNA sequences in the sample. CDR3 sequence (DNA): TGTGCTCTTGGAGAACTGTCCATTCCAAACCGGATACGCCTCTCCTGGGACACCCGACAGATGTTTTTC. This encodes CALGELSIPNRIRLSWDTRQMFF. J is TRDJ3 and V is TRDV1; 7 bases align to TRDD3. The CDR3 covers 23 residues. CDR1 TSWWSYY and CDR2 QGS come from the germline V gene.

In regard to this clone: A read error likely explains why the TCRdb protein, taken from a much larger clone, differs from this DNA's translation at residue 18; the protein shown is translated from the DNA. The J gene is TRDJ1, the V gene TRDV1; 12 positions match TRDD3. Matching the DNA to germline supplied the J gene, which TCRdb does not give. Germline CDR1 is TSWWSYY and CDR2 is QGS. Trimming took 4 bases from V and 4 from J; bases not matched to a gene: 28. This CDR3 is built from 23 residues. The CDR3 bases are TGTGCTCTTGGGGTCATCCTTCCTAAACGTACTGGGGGATACCCGAGCCCGATCGATAAACTCATCTTT. It encodes CALGVILPKRTGGYPSPIDKLIF.

Only a few counts were recorded for this clone. A far larger clone is one nucleotide away, so this likely arose from a read error. Other DNA sequences in the sample encode the same CDR3. The V and J genes are TRDV1 and TRDJ1, with 8 bases matching TRDD3. The CDR3 sequence is 21 residues long. After removal of 0 bases from V and 5 bases from J, the junction contained 23 bases not matched to a gene. The germline V gene encodes CDR1 TSWWSYY and CDR2 QGS. The DNA of the CDR3 is TGTGCTCTTGGGGAACTTCGGTCCTACGCTGGGGGAGGGACCTTCGGGGATAAACTCATCTTT. It specifies CALGELRSYAGGGTFGDKLIF.

This clone appeared a few times. A single base is all that separates this from a far larger clone, so a read error is likely. This sample also contains other DNA sequences that code for the same CDR3. CDR3 sequence: CALGVILPKRTGGYPSPTDKLIF. CDR3 DNA sequence: TGTGCTCTTGGGGTCATCCTTCCTAAACGCACTGGGGGATACCCGAGCCCGACCGATAAACTCATCTTT. The chain uses TRDV1 and TRDJ1; 12 bases map to TRDD3. TCRdb records no J gene; here it was assigned by comparing the DNA to germline. V lost 4 bases to trimming and J lost 2 bases; unmatched junction nucleotides: 26. CDR1 is TSWWSYY and CDR2 is QGS in the germline V gene. CDR3 length equals 23 residues.